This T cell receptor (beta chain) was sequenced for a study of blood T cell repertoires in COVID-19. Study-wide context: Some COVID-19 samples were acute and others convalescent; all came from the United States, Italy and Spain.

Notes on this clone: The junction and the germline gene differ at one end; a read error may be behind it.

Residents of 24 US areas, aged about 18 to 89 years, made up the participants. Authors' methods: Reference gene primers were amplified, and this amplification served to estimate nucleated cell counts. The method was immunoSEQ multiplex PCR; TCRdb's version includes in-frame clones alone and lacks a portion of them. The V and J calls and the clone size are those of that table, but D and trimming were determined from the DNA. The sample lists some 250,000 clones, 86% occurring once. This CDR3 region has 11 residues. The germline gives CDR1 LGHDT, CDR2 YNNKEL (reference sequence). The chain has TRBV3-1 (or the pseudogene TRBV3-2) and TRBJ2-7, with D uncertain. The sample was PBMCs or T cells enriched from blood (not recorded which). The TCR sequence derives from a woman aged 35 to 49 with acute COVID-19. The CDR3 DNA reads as TGTGCCAGCAGCCAAGATTACTACTACCACTTC. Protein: CASSQDYYYHF.